This T cell receptor beta chain was observed in a study of blood T cell repertoires in COVID-19. Per the original data handling: The authors estimated nucleated cell counts from reference gene primer amplification. Produced via immunoSEQ multiplex PCR; TCRdb's table is partial and in-frame only. Clonal size and the V and J genes are those of that table, whereas D and trimming came from the DNA. The sample records about 150,000 clones, around nine tenths being singletons. The germline V gene has CDR1 SGHAT and CDR2 FQNNGV. V was pared by 5 bases and J by 3 bases, with 21 bases of the junction left unmatched. The CDR3 sequence is 19 residues long. Seattle patients were enrolled during active infection and followed longitudinally.

The source is a woman of 80 years or more with COVID-19, enrolled during active disease. The sequenced sample was peripheral blood. The chain joins TRBV11-2 to TRBJ2-7, with 8 bases aligning to TRBD1. The CDR3 coding sequence is TGTGCCAGCAGCCCCGGTAGACAGGGGACTTCTACGACCATCTACGAGCAGTACTTC. Encoded protein: CASSPGRQGTSTTIYEQYF. Supplemented by reference TRBV11-2 and TRBJ2-7, the full variable domain reads EAGVAQSPRYKIIEKRQSVAFWCNPISGHATLYWYQQILGQGPKLLIQFQNNGVVDDSQLPKDRFSAERLKGVDSTLKIQPAKLEDSAVYLCASSPGRQGTSTTIYEQYFGPGTRLTVT.